The 12 T cell receptor beta chains reported below all come from one sample, sequenced in a study of chemoradiotherapy in HPV16-positive cancers. Repertoires were generated with immunoSEQ multiplex PCR, while TCRdb's copy carries only in-frame clones and drops some. The sample consists of tens of thousands of clones, about four fifths of them appearing once. Sequencing was performed on blood, taken from a patient who underwent chemoradiotherapy. The source is a human donor with HPV-associated anogenital cancer.

The chain combines TRBV4-1 with TRBJ2-3; 7 bases align to TRBD1. This CDR3 has 16 amino acids. Per the germline V gene, CDR1 is MGHRA and CDR2 is YSYEKL. V trimming: 0 bases; J trimming: 6 bases; junction bases outside the gene matches: 9. CDR3 protein: CASSQEERGRWDTQYF. The CDR3 DNA reads TGCGCCAGCAGCCAAGAGGAAAGGGGGCGATGGGATACGCAGTATTTT.

The chain joins TRBV11-3 to TRBJ2-7, with a tentative D call TRBD1 (6 bases). Germline V gene lookup returns CDR1 SGHNT and CDR2 YENEEA. CDR3 size: 16 residues. V was cut by 5 bases and J by 5 bases, with 22 bases left in between. CDR3 sequence: CASSTFERGRGNEQYV. The CDR3 coding sequence is TGTGCCAGCAGCACTTTCGAGAGGGGGAGAGGGAACGAGCAGTACGTC.

The chain links TRBV20-1 to TRBJ1-2, with D tentatively TRBD1 (6 bases). The ends were cut back, 6 bases at V and 6 bases at J, with 11 bases in the middle. This CDR3 has 11 amino acids. Germline CDR1 DFQATT, CDR2 SNEGSKA (reference sequence). The CDR3 sequence is CSAPRGNGYTF. The CDR3 DNA follows: TGCAGTGCCCCGAGGGGGAATGGCTACACCTTC.

Only one count was recorded for this clone. This rearrangement joins TRBV7-9 to TRBJ1-1; D is ambiguous. Trimming shortened V by 1 base and J by 2 bases, and 8 bases separated the two germline ends. Germline V gene data show CDR1 as SEHNR and CDR2 as FQNEAQ (reference sequence). The CDR3 spans 14 residues. CDR3 loop: CASSLEAGNTEAFF. As DNA, the CDR3 is TGTGCCAGCAGCTTAGAAGCCGGAAACACTGAAGCTTTCTTT.

This clone was observed a single time. The V call is TRBV6-1, the J call TRBJ1-2; 7 bases agree with TRBD1. The V gene end was trimmed by 4 bases and the J gene end by 7 bases; junction bases not matched to a gene: 6. CDR1 is MNHNS, CDR2 SASEGT, per germline. The CDR3 runs to 13 residues. CDR3 sequence reads: CASSGGQVGGYTF. DNA of the CDR3: TGTGCCAGCAGTGGAGGACAGGTTGGTGGCTACACCTTC.

The V gene is TRBV30, the J gene TRBJ2-1; either TRBD1 or TRBD2 may fit D (5 bases each). Looked up from germline, CDR1 is GTSNPN and CDR2 is SVGIG (reference sequence). V was cut by 4 bases and J by 4 bases, with 14 bases left in between. The CDR3 spans 14 residues. The CDR3, as DNA: TGTGCCTGGAAAGCCGGGACGGGATACAATGAGCAGTTCTTC. Translation: CAWKAGTGYNEQFF.

The chain carries TRBV2 and TRBJ1-6; TRBD1 aligns across 9 bases. Germline V gene data show CDR1 as SNHLY and CDR2 as FYNNEI. CDR3 size: 18 residues. The trim removed 5 bases at V and 0 bases at J, leaving 8 bases unmatched. CDR3 nucleotides: TGTGCCAGCAGTAAGAACAGGGGGCAAATCTCCTATAATTCACCCCTCCACTTT. This codes for CASSKNRGQISYNSPLHF. The entire variable domain, with the rest obtained from reference TRBV2 and TRBJ1-6, is as follows: EPEVTQTPSHQVTQMGQEVILRCVPISNHLYFYWYRQILGQKVEFLVSFYNNEISEKSEIFDDQFSVERPDGSNFTLKIRSTKLEDSAMYFCASSKNRGQISYNSPLHFGNGTRLTVT.

A word on this clone: Germline and junction disagree at one end, which may indicate a read error. The V call is TRBV27, the J call TRBJ1-2; tentative D call: TRBD1 (5 bases). The CDR3 has 11 amino acids. Germline CDR1 MNHEY, CDR2 SMNVEV (reference sequence). The CDR3 DNA reads TGTGCCAGCAGACAGGCCTATAGCTACACCTTC. The encoded protein is CASRQAYSYTF.

This chain connects TRBV29-1 to TRBJ2-5; either TRBD1 or TRBD2 may supply D (6 bases each). The CDR3 has 13 amino acids. V lost 4 bases to trimming and J lost 5 bases, with 14 bases between them. CDR1 is SQVTM, CDR2 ANQGSEA, per germline. The CDR3 DNA sequence: TGCAGCGTTGCCCCGGGGGCAGGGGAGACCCAGTACTTC. It yields the protein CSVAPGAGETQYF.

The rearrangement uses TRBV6-1 and TRBJ1-2; D gene ambiguous. Trimming cost V 2 bases and J 6 bases, with 13 bases left between them. The CDR3 has 14 amino acids. In germline, CDR1 is MNHNS, CDR2 SASEGT. CDR3 DNA sequence: TGTGCCAGCAGTGAATTGGGCAGAAGGGATGGCTACACCTTC. It translates to CASSELGRRDGYTF.

Here the CDR3 reads CASSLGPSTDTQYF. CDR3 nucleotides: TGCGCCAGCAGCTTAGGCCCCAGCACAGATACGCAGTATTTT. This chain connects TRBV5-1 to TRBJ2-3; D unresolved. Looked up from germline, CDR1 is SGHRS and CDR2 is YFSETQ. V was shortened by 2 bases and J by 0 bases, with 7 bases between the two germline ends. The CDR3 covers 14 residues.

The gene calls are TRBV6-1 and TRBJ1-5; 10 bases fit TRBD1. V lost 4 bases, J lost 4 bases, and 13 bases stayed unmatched. The CDR3 runs 18 residues. Germline lookup yields CDR1 MNHNS and CDR2 SASEGT. The CDR3 DNA reads TGTGCCAGCAGTGCGAGAGAGGGGGGACAGGGGTCAAATCAGCCCCAGCATTTT. Translated, it gives CASSAREGGQGSNQPQHF.